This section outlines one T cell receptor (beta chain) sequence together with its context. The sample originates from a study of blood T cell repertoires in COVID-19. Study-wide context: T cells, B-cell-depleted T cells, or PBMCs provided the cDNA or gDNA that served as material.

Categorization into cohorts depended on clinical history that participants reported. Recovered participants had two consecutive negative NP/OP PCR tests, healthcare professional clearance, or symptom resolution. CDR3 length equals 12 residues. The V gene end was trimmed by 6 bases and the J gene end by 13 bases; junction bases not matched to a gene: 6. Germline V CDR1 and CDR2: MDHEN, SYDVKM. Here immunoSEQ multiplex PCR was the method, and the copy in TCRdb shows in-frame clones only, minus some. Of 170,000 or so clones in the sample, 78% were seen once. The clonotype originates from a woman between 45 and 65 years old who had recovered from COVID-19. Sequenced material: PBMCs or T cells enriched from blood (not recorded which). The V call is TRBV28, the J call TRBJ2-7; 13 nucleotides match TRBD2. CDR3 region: CASSQGLAGRYF. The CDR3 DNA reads TGTGCCAGCAGCCAGGGACTAGCGGGGCGCTACTTC.